A single sample gave rise to the 27 T cell receptor beta chains below, sequenced in a study of T cells in Graves' hyperthyroidism and ophthalmopathy. Researchers took RNA transcripts and amplified the TCR beta CDR3 regions from them. TCR CDR3 regions were first amplified by RT-PCR with HTBI primers. Using its own MiXCR run on the multiplex PCR reads, TCRdb lists one record per CDR3 protein. The table lists roughly 720,000 distinct CDR3 sequences, 15% to 20% of them singletons, with roughly 15% in the top ten. The sequenced material came from blood. All receptors derive from a man in his forties or fifties with Graves' hyperthyroidism.

As regards this clonotype: Given a much more abundant clone one base away, this may be a read error. V usage is TRBV7-2 and J usage is TRBJ2-5; 7 bases fit TRBD2. The J segment lost 2 bases and the V segment lost 2 bases, leaving 5 bases of the junction unmatched. Germline CDR1 reads SGHTA; CDR2 reads FQGNSA. This CDR3 region has 15 residues. CDR3 loop: CASSLRLAVQETQYF. CDR3 bases: TGTGCCAGCAGCTTAAGACTAGCTGTACAAGAGACCCAGTACTTC.

This clonotype was observed at least ten times. The chain links TRBV2 to TRBJ2-1; 9 nucleotides agree with TRBD1. With V trimmed by 6 bases and J by 7 bases, 7 bases remained unmatched. From germline, CDR1 is SNHLY and CDR2 FYNNEI. The length of the CDR3 is 14 residues. The CDR3 nucleotides read TGTGCCAGCAGGGCCGGGACAGGGATGAATGAGCAGTTCTTC. Encoded protein: CASRAGTGMNEQFF.

This clonotype was found many times. J is TRBJ1-1 and V is TRBV29-1; a weak D match, TRBD1 (6 bases). Germline CDR1 SQVTM, CDR2 ANQGSEA. Trimming shortened V by 4 bases and J by 7 bases, and 13 bases separated the two germline ends. The CDR3 is made up of 12 amino acids. This CDR3 reads CSVVGRGVEAFF. CDR3 nucleotides: TGCAGCGTTGTGGGGAGGGGGGTTGAAGCTTTCTTT.

This clonotype was seen a few times. The chain recombines TRBV10-1 with TRBJ2-2, with D possibly being TRBD2 (6 bases). Trimming stripped 0 bases from V and 7 bases from J, with 9 bases between. The germline V gene has CDR1 WNHNN and CDR2 SYGVQD (reference sequence). The CDR3 is 14 amino acids. CDR3 sequence (DNA): TGCGCCAGCAGTGAGTCGGCGGGGATCGGGGAGCTGTTTTTT. Translated: CASSESAGIGELFF.

The chain recombines TRBV20-1 with TRBJ2-3, with 10 bases that match TRBD2. Losses at the gene ends were 0 bases for V and 1 base for J; bases not matched to a gene: 4. CDR3 length: 16 residues. Germline V gives CDR1 DFQATT, CDR2 SNEGSKA (reference sequence). The CDR3 DNA reads as TGCAGTGCTAGAGAAGCGGGAGGGCCTCGCACAGATACGCAGTATTTT. It codes for CSAREAGGPRTDTQYF.

Only a few counts were recorded for this clonotype. The V call is TRBV19, the J call TRBJ2-7, with 12 bases identical to TRBD2. This CDR3 has 14 amino acids. Looked up from germline, CDR1 is LNHDA and CDR2 is SQIVND (reference sequence). V lost 6 bases to trimming and J lost 4 bases; unmatched junction nucleotides: 4. In DNA form, the CDR3 reads TGTGCCAGTAGGTACGGGACTAGCGGGTACGAGCAGTACTTC. Its translation is CASRYGTSGYEQYF.

About this clonotype itself: This may be a read error: a much more frequent sequence differs by one nucleotide. Without the conserved terminal phenylalanine or tryptophan, this CDR3 likely stems from a read error. The genes are TRBV3-1 and TRBJ2-7; maybe TRBD1 (6 bases). The CDR3 is made up of 14 amino acids. The germline V gene has CDR1 LGHDT and CDR2 YNNKEL (reference sequence). The V end lost 3 bases, the J end lost 0 bases, and 9 bases lay between the germline ends. CDR3 in amino acids: CASSHGTSSYEQYL. The CDR3 DNA follows: TGTGCCAGCAGCCACGGGACAAGCTCCTACGAGCAGTACTTA.

This chain joins TRBV25-1 and TRBJ2-2; TRBD2 aligns across 7 bases. In germline, CDR1 is MGHDK, CDR2 SYGVNS. CDR3 length: 16 amino acids. Trimming removed 1 base from V and 1 base from J; junction bases left unmatched: 3. For the CDR3, the DNA is TGTGCCAGCAGTGAATCAGGCGGGGGGAACACCGGGGAGCTGTTTTTT. This gives the protein CASSESGGGNTGELFF.

V is TRBV30 and J is TRBJ2-3; a possible D gene is TRBD1 (8 bases). CDR1 and CDR2 from the germline V gene are GTSNPN and SVGIG (reference sequence). Trimming took off 2 bases at V and 2 bases at J, with 20 bases between the two ends. CDR3 length equals 17 residues. The CDR3 DNA follows: TGTGCCTGGAGTATTAGCTACAGGGGGGGAGACACAGATACGCAGTATTTT. Translated, it gives CAWSISYRGGDTDTQYF.

This clonotype was found many times. In nucleotides, the CDR3 is TGTGCCAGCAGTTTAAGACATCCGGGACTAGCCCCCTACGAGCAGTACTTC. This encodes CASSLRHPGLAPYEQYF. The rearrangement links TRBV27 to TRBJ2-7; 9 bases map to TRBD2. There are 17 residues in the CDR3. Germline V CDR1 and CDR2: MNHEY, SMNVEV (reference sequence). V dropped 2 bases and J dropped 2; count of bases not matched to a gene: 10.

The rearrangement uses TRBV5-1 and TRBJ1-3, with D maybe TRBD1 (5 bases). Germline lookup yields CDR1 SGHRS and CDR2 YFSETQ. This CDR3 has 15 residues. The ends were cut back, 7 bases at V and 4 bases at J, with 18 bases in the middle. The DNA of the CDR3 is TGCGCCAGCCGGCCACCCGGGACCTTCGGAAACACCATATATTTT. Amino acid sequence: CASRPPGTFGNTIYF. Looking up the rest from reference TRBV5-1 and TRBJ1-3 gives the full variable domain: KAGVTQTPRYLIKTRGQQVTLSCSPISGHRSVSWYQQTPGQGLQFLFEYFSETQRNKGNFPGRFSGRQFSNSRSEMNVSTLELGDSALYLCASRPPGTFGNTIYFGEGSWLTVV.

The chain has TRBV28 and TRBJ1-4, with a tentative D call TRBD1 (5 bases). Trimming stripped 5 bases from V and 8 bases from J, with 15 bases between. Germline V gene lookup returns CDR1 MDHEN and CDR2 SYDVKM. CDR3 length equals 14 residues. Written as DNA, the CDR3 is TGTGCCAGCAGTCCTGGGGGTTTCGAGGAAAAACTGTTTTTT. Translation gives CASSPGGFEEKLFF. Together with reference TRBV28 and TRBJ1-4, the CDR3 gives the full variable domain: DVKVTQSSRYLVKRTGEKVFLECVQDMDHENMFWYRQDPGLGLRLIYFSYDVKMKEKGDIPEGYSVSREKKERFSLILESASTNQTSMYLCASSPGGFEEKLFFGSGTQLSVL.

The chain couples TRBV2 to TRBJ2-1; D may be TRBD2 (5 bases). Germline assignment: CDR1 SNHLY and CDR2 FYNNEI. The V end was cut by 6 bases, the J end by 6 bases, with 9 bases between. This CDR3 has 12 residues. The CDR3 DNA follows: TGTGCCAGCAGGGAGGATTCCAATGAGCAGTTCTTC. Its translation: CASREDSNEQFF.

This clonotype was detected a few times. This chain's CDR3 is CASRPGTGVILPYGYTF. The CDR3 DNA follows: TGTGCCAGCAGGCCCGGGACAGGGGTCATCCTCCCCTATGGCTACACCTTC. The V gene is TRBV28, the J gene TRBJ1-2; 10 bases are a match to TRBD1. The length of the CDR3 is 17 residues. V gave up 6 bases and J gave up 4 bases; unmatched junction bases: 14. The germline V gene encodes CDR1 MDHEN and CDR2 SYDVKM.

This clonotype occurred many times. The chain combines TRBV10-3 with TRBJ2-7; D is unclear. The V end lost 2 bases, the J end lost 3 bases, and 8 bases lay between the germline ends. Germline V CDR1 and CDR2: ENHRY, SYGVKD. The CDR3 has 13 residues. This CDR3 reads CAISERAGYEQYF. Here the CDR3 DNA reads TGTGCCATCAGTGAGAGAGCAGGCTACGAGCAGTACTTC.

J is TRBJ2-2 and V is TRBV28, with a weak D call TRBD2 (6 bases). Germline CDR1 MDHEN, CDR2 SYDVKM. This CDR3 spans 14 amino acids. V was shortened by 3 bases and J by 9 bases, with 14 bases between the two germline ends. CDR3 DNA: TGTGCCAGCAGTTTGGGGGACTGGAGGCGGGAGCTGTTTTTT. Translating gives CASSLGDWRRELFF.

About this clonotype: Possible read error: a much larger clone is one base away. The rearrangement links TRBV4-1 to TRBJ1-1; D is perhaps TRBD1 (6 bases). Germline V CDR1 and CDR2: MGHRA, YSYEKL. This CDR3 is built from 14 residues. Trimming left V 6 bases short and J 4 bases short, with 15 bases between. This chain's CDR3 is CASRTGGASTEAFF. CDR3 DNA sequence: TGCGCCAGCAGAACCGGGGGCGCGAGCACTGAAGCTTTCTTT.

This clonotype was found many times. The chain recombines TRBV18 with TRBJ1-4; the match to TRBD1 covers 9 bases. Trimming took 4 bases from V and 8 from J; bases not matched to a gene: 5. The CDR3 is 14 amino acids. From germline, CDR1 is KGHSH and CDR2 LQKENI. DNA for the CDR3: TGTGCCAGCTCACTGACAGGGGGTATGGAAAAACTGTTTTTT. Residues: CASSLTGGMEKLFF.

This clonotype occurred many times. The chain is built from TRBV12-3 or TRBV12-4 and TRBJ2-7; D might be TRBD2 (5 bases). The CDR3 length is 15 residues. V was clipped by 3 bases and J by 0 bases, with 12 bases between them. This chain's CDR3 is CASSLERDFSYEQYF. The CDR3 nucleotides are TGTGCCAGCAGTTTGGAACGGGATTTCTCCTACGAGCAGTACTTC.

This chain connects TRBV9 to TRBJ2-1; 7 bases map to TRBD1. The trim removed 2 bases at V and 2 bases at J, leaving 16 bases unmatched. Germline V gene data show CDR1 as SGDLS and CDR2 as YYNGEE. The CDR3 runs 19 residues. The CDR3: CASSVGQFPGIRAYNEQFF. The CDR3 DNA is TGTGCCAGCAGCGTGGGACAGTTTCCAGGGATTAGGGCCTACAATGAGCAGTTCTTC. Based on the CDR3 plus reference TRBV9 and TRBJ2-1, the full variable domain is DSGVTQTPKHLITATGQRVTLRCSPRSGDLSVYWYQQSLDQGLQFLIQYYNGEERAKGNILERFSAQQFPDLHSELNLSSLELGDSALYFCASSVGQFPGIRAYNEQFFGPGTRLTVL.

On this clonotype: A much more abundant neighbour one base away suggests this may be a read error. This CDR3 is CASGQTGKIGGDYTF. The CDR3 DNA follows: TGTGCTAGTGGACAGACAGGGAAGATAGGAGGAGACTACACCTTC. V usage is TRBV12-5 and J usage is TRBJ1-2; TRBD1 agrees at 7 bases. This CDR3 comprises 15 residues. Germline V gene data show CDR1 as LGHNT and CDR2 as FRNRAP. The ends lost 6 bases at V and 10 bases at J; junction bases unmatched: 17.

This clonotype was picked up many times. This chain joins TRBV28 and TRBJ1-2; D perhaps matches TRBD1 (5 bases). The germline gives CDR1 MDHEN, CDR2 SYDVKM. V lost 6 bases to trimming and J lost 4 bases, with 15 bases between them. This CDR3 is built from 14 residues. The chain's CDR3 is CASSPNPGLYGYTF. CDR3 DNA: TGTGCCAGCAGCCCCAACCCGGGGCTCTATGGCTACACCTTC.

J is TRBJ2-1 and V is TRBV7-2, with 11 bases that match TRBD2. Trimming took 5 bases from V and 8 from J; bases not matched to a gene: 11. Germline V gives CDR1 SGHTA, CDR2 FQGNSA. The CDR3 has 16 amino acids. The CDR3 bases are TGTGCCAGCAGCACCCGACTAGCGGGATCCGGCGATGAGCAGTTCTTC. It encodes CASSTRLAGSGDEQFF.

The chain joins TRBV7-2 to TRBJ2-3; 9 bases are a match to TRBD2. Looked up from germline, CDR1 is SGHTA and CDR2 is FQGNSA. The CDR3 sequence is 14 residues long. Germline trimming cut 0 bases from V and 7 bases from J; bases unmatched to any gene: 2. The CDR3 loop reads CASSLASGSNTQYF. The CDR3, as DNA: TGTGCCAGCAGCTTAGCTAGCGGGAGTAATACGCAGTATTTT.

A few counts support this clonotype. The chain is built from TRBV28 and TRBJ2-3, with 7 bases that match TRBD1. The CDR3 has 13 amino acids. Germline V gene data show CDR1 as MDHEN and CDR2 as SYDVKM. Trimming at V came to 7 bases and at J to 2 bases, leaving 3 bases not matched to a gene. The CDR3 DNA reads TGTGCCAGCACGGACAGGACCACAGATACGCAGTATTTT. Residues: CASTDRTTDTQYF.

In its sample, this clonotype was seen many times. The chain carries TRBV19 and TRBJ2-3; TRBD2 is a possible D gene (6 bases). Germline CDR1 is LNHDA and CDR2 is SQIVND (reference sequence). V was clipped by 2 bases and J by 3 bases, with 12 bases between them. The CDR3 has 15 residues. The DNA for the CDR3 is TGTGCCAGTAGTATAAAAGGGAGGTGGACAGATACGCAGTATTTT. Encoded protein: CASSIKGRWTDTQYF.

V and J are TRBV4-3 and TRBJ2-1; maybe TRBD1 (5 bases). This CDR3 contains 13 residues. Trimming stripped 5 bases from V and 5 bases from J, with 10 bases between. The germline CDR1 and CDR2 sequences are LGHNA and YSLEER. CDR3 region: CASSKTVNNEQFF. CDR3 nucleotides: TGCGCCAGCAGCAAGACAGTCAACAATGAGCAGTTCTTC.